These 15 T cell receptor beta chains share one sample of origin, sequenced in a study of T cells after yellow fever vaccination. TCRdb re-derived calls from the 5' RACE reads in MiXCR, one entry per CDR3 protein. The data hold fewer than 400,000 distinct CDR3 sequences, with approximately 11% observed a single time. Sequenced material: CD4+ T cells sorted from PBMCs, taken 45 days after the yellow fever booster vaccination. Receptors were obtained from a young man who received the YFV17D yellow fever vaccine.

This clonotype was seen once. The gene calls are TRBV20-1 and TRBJ2-7, with TRBD1 matching over 8 bases. The V gene's germline CDR1 is DFQATT and CDR2 SNEGSKA (reference sequence). The length of the CDR3 is 14 residues. The junction had 8 bases not matched to a gene; V was cut back by 3 bases and J by 4 bases. DNA of the CDR3: TGCAGTGCTAGGGCAGGGGGCTCCGGGTACGAGCAGTACGTC. This encodes CSARAGGSGYEQYV.

This clonotype came up a few times. The rearrangement joins TRBV15 to TRBJ1-5; 9 bases align to TRBD1. Germline values: CDR1 LNHNV, CDR2 YYDKDF (reference sequence). The CDR3 extends over 14 amino acids. Losses at the gene ends were 6 bases for V and 4 bases for J; bases not matched to a gene: 4. The CDR3 DNA sequence: TGTGCCACCAGTTACGACAGGGGGAATCAGCCCCAGCATTTT. It encodes CATSYDRGNQPQHF.

J is TRBJ1-2 and V is TRBV29-1; D is unresolved. Germline values: CDR1 SQVTM, CDR2 ANQGSEA. Trimming took off 3 bases at V and 4 bases at J, with 15 bases between the two ends. This CDR3 contains 14 residues. CDR3 region: CSVDKDRAGYGYTF. In DNA form, the CDR3 reads TGCAGCGTTGATAAGGACCGAGCGGGCTATGGCTACACCTTC. Full variable domain (outside the CDR3, taken from reference TRBV29-1 and TRBJ1-2): SAVISQKPSRDICQRGTSLTIQCQVDSQVTMMFWYRQQPGQSLTLIATANQGSEATYESGFVIDKFPISRPNLTFSTLTVSNMSPEDSSIYLCSVDKDRAGYGYTFGSGTRLTVV.

This clonotype has only a few counts. This chain uses TRBV3-1 with TRBJ2-6; no clear D gene. The CDR3 extends over 16 amino acids. The germline gives CDR1 LGHDT, CDR2 YNNKEL (reference sequence). The germline V and J ends were trimmed by 4 bases and 2 bases, with 12 bases remaining between them. The CDR3 bases are TGTGCCAGCAGCCTTCTCGGGCAGGCTGGGGCCAACGTCCTGACTTTC. This gives the protein CASSLLGQAGANVLTF.

This clonotype came up a few times. The chain couples TRBV4-2 to TRBJ1-6; TRBD1 might be the D (6 bases). In germline, CDR1 is LGHNA, CDR2 YNFKEQ. Between the trimmed V and J ends, which lost 4 bases and 9 bases, there was a span of 19 bases. CDR3 length equals 16 residues. The CDR3 loop reads CASSRRGGLDGSPLHF. The CDR3 nucleotides are TGTGCCAGCAGCCGAAGGGGGGGCTTGGACGGTTCACCCCTCCACTTT.

This clonotype has a handful of counts. The chain recombines TRBV11-2 with TRBJ2-1; D may be TRBD2 (5 bases). The germline V and J ends were trimmed by 3 bases and 2 bases, with 14 bases remaining between them. The CDR3 has 16 amino acids. Germline-derived CDR1 and CDR2 are SGHAT and FQNNGV. DNA for the CDR3: TGTGCCAGCAGCTTTCTTACGGGGTCCACCTACAATGAGCAGTTCTTC. Amino acid sequence: CASSFLTGSTYNEQFF.

This clonotype was found many times. This rearrangement joins TRBV6-6 to TRBJ2-7, with 14 bases that match TRBD2. This CDR3 comprises 14 residues. The ends lost 6 bases at V and 5 bases at J; junction bases unmatched: 3. From germline, CDR1 is MNHNY and CDR2 SVGAGI (reference sequence). The CDR3 DNA reads TGTGCCAGCAGCGGGACTAGCGGGGGCCACGAGCAGTACTTC. Translated: CASSGTSGGHEQYF.

The genes are TRBV4-2 and TRBJ2-5, with 15 bases lining up with TRBD2. The germline V gene has CDR1 LGHNA and CDR2 YNFKEQ. J gave up 7 bases and V 3 bases, and 15 bases lay outside the gene matches. This CDR3 region has 19 residues. The CDR3 loop reads CASSQTGTSGGRDRATQYF. The CDR3 nucleotides read TGTGCCAGCAGCCAGACCGGGACTAGCGGGGGGCGGGATAGGGCGACCCAGTACTTC.

This clonotype was seen repeatedly, ten times or more. This chain joins TRBV5-1 and TRBJ2-5; D is undetermined. Germline CDR1 reads SGHRS; CDR2 reads YFSETQ. The CDR3 totals 13 residues. Trimming removed 0 bases at V and 5 bases at J, with 8 bases between. CDR3 in amino acids: CASSLEAPETQYF. CDR3 in DNA: TGCGCCAGCAGCTTGGAAGCTCCGGAGACCCAGTACTTC. The full variable domain, completed using reference TRBV5-1 and TRBJ2-5, is KAGVTQTPRYLIKTRGQQVTLSCSPISGHRSVSWYQQTPGQGLQFLFEYFSETQRNKGNFPGRFSGRQFSNSRSEMNVSTLELGDSALYLCASSLEAPETQYFGPGTRLLVL.

There are a few counts of this clonotype. The rearrangement links TRBV10-3 to TRBJ2-4; the D is unclear. V dropped 10 bases and J dropped 3 bases, with 10 bases sitting between them. The CDR3 contains 12 residues. Germline assignment: CDR1 ENHRY and CDR2 SYGVKD. CDR3 residues: CATSPDKNIQYF. For the CDR3, the DNA is TGTGCCACCTCTCCCGACAAAAACATTCAGTACTTC.

This chain links TRBV7-9 with TRBJ2-3, with D possibly TRBD2 on 5 matching bases. V lost 7 bases and J lost 4, with 24 bases in between. The CDR3 runs to 17 residues. Germline-derived CDR1 and CDR2 are SEHNR and FQNEAQ (reference sequence). CDR3 sequence: CASTTEAAREGADTQYF. CDR3 bases: TGTGCCAGCACTACAGAGGCGGCCAGAGAGGGCGCAGATACGCAGTATTTT.

V and J are TRBV18 and TRBJ2-1; the D is unclear. The germline V gene encodes CDR1 KGHSH and CDR2 LQKENI. CDR3 size: 14 residues. Trimming took off 3 bases at V and 0 bases at J, with 6 bases between the two ends. The CDR3 coding sequence is TGTGCCAGCTCACCGATTCGCTCCTACAATGAGCAGTTCTTC. Its protein product is CASSPIRSYNEQFF. Variable domain in full (rest from reference TRBV18 and TRBJ2-1): NAGVMQNPRHLVRRRGQEARLRCSPMKGHSHVYWYRQLPEEGLKFMVYLQKENIIDESGMPKERFSAEFPKEGPSILRIQQVVRGDSAAYFCASSPIRSYNEQFFGPGTRLTVL.

There are many counts of this clonotype. The chain joins TRBV6-5 to TRBJ2-7, with D uncertain. In germline, CDR1 is MNHEY, CDR2 SVGAGI. The germline V and J ends were trimmed by 2 bases and 2 bases, with 10 bases remaining between them. The CDR3 loop spans 14 amino acids. The CDR3 nucleotides are TGTGCCAGCAGTTACAGCAAAGGGCCCTACGAGCAGTACTTC. Translating gives CASSYSKGPYEQYF.

This clonotype occurred many times. J is TRBJ2-2 and V is TRBV6-2 or TRBV6-3, with D hard to call. This CDR3 contains 13 residues. The germline CDR1 and CDR2 sequences are MNHEY and SVGEGT. Deletions cut 11 bases from V and 1 base from J, with 11 bases between. In nucleotides, the CDR3 is TGTGCCTCCGTATACAAGAACACCGGGGAGCTGTTTTTT. It yields the protein CASVYKNTGELFF.

This clonotype appeared a few times. The rearrangement joins TRBV30 to TRBJ1-1; no definite D call. Germline lookup yields CDR1 GTSNPN and CDR2 SVGIG (reference sequence). The V gene lost 1 base and the J gene lost 1 base, with 4 bases spanning the gap. The CDR3 covers 12 residues. The CDR3 sequence: CAWSEGNTEAFF. CDR3 nucleotides: TGTGCCTGGAGTGAGGGGAACACTGAAGCTTTCTTT.